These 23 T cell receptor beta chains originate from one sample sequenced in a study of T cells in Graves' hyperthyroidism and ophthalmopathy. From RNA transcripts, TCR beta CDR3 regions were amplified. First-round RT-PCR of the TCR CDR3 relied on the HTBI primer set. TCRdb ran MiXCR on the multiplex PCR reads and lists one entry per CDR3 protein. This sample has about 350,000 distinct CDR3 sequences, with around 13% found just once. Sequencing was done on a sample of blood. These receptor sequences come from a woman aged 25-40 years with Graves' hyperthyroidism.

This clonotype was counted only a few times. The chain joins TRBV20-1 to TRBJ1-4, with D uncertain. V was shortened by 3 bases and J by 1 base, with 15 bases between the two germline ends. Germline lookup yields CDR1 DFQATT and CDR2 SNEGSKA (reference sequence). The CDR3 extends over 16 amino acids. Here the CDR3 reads CSARRATPLTNEKLFF. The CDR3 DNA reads TGCAGTGCTAGGAGGGCGACACCTTTAACTAATGAAAAACTGTTTTTT.

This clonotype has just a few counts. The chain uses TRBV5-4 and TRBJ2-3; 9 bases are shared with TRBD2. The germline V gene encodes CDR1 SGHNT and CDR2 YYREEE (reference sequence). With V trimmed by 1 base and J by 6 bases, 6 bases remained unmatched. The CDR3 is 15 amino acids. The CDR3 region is CASSLYVAGADTQYF. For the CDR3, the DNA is TGTGCCAGCAGCTTGTATGTAGCGGGAGCGGATACGCAGTATTTT.

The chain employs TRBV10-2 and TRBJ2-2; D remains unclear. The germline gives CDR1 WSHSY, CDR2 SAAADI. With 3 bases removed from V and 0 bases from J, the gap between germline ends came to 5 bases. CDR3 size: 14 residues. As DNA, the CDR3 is TGCGCCAGCAGTGATAATTCGAACACCGGGGAGCTGTTTTTT. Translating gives CASSDNSNTGELFF.

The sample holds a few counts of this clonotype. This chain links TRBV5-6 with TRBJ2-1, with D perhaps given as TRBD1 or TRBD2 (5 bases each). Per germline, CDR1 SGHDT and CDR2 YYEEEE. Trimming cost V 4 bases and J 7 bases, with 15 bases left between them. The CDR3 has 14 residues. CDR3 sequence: CASSRTGPRNEQFF. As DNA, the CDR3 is TGTGCCAGCAGCCGAACGGGACCGCGGAATGAGCAGTTCTTC.

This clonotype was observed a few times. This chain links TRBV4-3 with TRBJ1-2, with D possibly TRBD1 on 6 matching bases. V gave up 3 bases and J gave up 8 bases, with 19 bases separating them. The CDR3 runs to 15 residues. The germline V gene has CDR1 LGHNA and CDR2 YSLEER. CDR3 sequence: CASSQELQGWEGYTF. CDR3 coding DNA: TGCGCCAGCAGCCAGGAATTACAGGGTTGGGAGGGCTACACCTTC.

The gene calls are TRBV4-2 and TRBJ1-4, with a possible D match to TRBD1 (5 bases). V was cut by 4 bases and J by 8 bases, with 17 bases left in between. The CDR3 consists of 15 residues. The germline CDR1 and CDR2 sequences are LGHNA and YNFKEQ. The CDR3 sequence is CASSPARALPEKLFF. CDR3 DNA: TGTGCCAGCAGCCCCGCCAGGGCTTTGCCCGAAAAACTGTTTTTT.

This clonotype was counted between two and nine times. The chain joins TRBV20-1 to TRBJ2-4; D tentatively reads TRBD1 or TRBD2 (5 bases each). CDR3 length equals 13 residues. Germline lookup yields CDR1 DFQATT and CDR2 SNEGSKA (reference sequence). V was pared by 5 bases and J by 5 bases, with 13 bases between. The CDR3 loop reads CSASRDGENIQYF. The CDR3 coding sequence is TGCAGTGCTTCCCGGGACGGAGAAAACATTCAGTACTTC.

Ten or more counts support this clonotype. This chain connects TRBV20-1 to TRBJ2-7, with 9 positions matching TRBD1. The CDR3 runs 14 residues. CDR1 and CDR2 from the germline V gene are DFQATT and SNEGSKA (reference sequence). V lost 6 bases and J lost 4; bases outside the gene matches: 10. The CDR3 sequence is CSAKRSTGGYEQYF. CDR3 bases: TGCAGTGCCAAAAGATCGACAGGGGGGTACGAGCAGTACTTC.

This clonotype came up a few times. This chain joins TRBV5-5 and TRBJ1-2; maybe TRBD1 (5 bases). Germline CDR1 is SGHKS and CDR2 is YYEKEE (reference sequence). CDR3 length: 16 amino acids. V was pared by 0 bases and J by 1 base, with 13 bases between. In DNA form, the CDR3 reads TGTGCCAGCAGCTTGGCCCCGGGACTCGGTAACTATGGCTACACCTTC. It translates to CASSLAPGLGNYGYTF.

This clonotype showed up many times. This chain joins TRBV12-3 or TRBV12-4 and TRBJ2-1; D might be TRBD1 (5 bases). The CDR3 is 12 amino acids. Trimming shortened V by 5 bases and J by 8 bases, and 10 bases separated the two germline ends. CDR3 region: CASSPDNYEQFF. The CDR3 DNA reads TGTGCCAGCAGTCCGGACAACTATGAGCAGTTCTTC.

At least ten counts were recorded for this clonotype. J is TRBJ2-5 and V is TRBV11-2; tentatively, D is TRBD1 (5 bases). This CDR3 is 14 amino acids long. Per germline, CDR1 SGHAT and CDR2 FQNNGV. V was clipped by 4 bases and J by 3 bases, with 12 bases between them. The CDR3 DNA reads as TGTGCCAGCAGCTCAACCCTCAGGGAAGAGACCCAGTACTTC. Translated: CASSSTLREETQYF.

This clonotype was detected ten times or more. The CDR3 loop reads CASNPRRRTGRSGNTEAFF. The DNA of the CDR3 is TGCGCCAGCAATCCCCGGAGGCGGACAGGGCGATCCGGGAACACTGAAGCTTTCTTT. The rearrangement uses TRBV10-1 and TRBJ1-1, with TRBD1 identical over 8 bases. V dropped 7 bases and J dropped 1; count of bases not matched to a gene: 20. Germline CDR1 and CDR2: WNHNN and SYGVQD (reference sequence). The CDR3 covers 19 residues.

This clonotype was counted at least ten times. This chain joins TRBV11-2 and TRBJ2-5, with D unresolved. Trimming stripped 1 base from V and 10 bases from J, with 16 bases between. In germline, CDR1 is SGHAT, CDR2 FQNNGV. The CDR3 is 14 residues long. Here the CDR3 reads CASSLVTATAVQYF. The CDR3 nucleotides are TGTGCCAGCAGCTTAGTAACAGCTACTGCGGTCCAGTACTTC.

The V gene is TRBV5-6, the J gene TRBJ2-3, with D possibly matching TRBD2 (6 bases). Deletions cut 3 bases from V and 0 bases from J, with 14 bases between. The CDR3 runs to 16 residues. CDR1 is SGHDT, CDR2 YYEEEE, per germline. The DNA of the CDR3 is TGTGCCAGCAGCTCGGTTGGGAGCGGGAGCACAGATACGCAGTATTTT. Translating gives CASSSVGSGSTDTQYF.

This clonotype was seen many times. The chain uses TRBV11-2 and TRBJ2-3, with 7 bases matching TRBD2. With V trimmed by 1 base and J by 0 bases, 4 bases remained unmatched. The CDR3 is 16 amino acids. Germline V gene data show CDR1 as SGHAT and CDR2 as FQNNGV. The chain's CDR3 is CASSLGLALSTDTQYF. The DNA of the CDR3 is TGTGCCAGCAGCTTAGGACTAGCCCTTAGCACAGATACGCAGTATTTT. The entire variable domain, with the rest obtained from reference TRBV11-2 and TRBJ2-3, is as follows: EAGVAQSPRYKIIEKRQSVAFWCNPISGHATLYWYQQILGQGPKLLIQFQNNGVVDDSQLPKDRFSAERLKGVDSTLKIQPAKLEDSAVYLCASSLGLALSTDTQYFGPGTRLTVL.

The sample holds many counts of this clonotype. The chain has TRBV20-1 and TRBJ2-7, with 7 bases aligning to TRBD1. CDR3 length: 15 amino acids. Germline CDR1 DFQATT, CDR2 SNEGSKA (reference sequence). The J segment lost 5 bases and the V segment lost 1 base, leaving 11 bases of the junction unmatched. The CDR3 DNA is TGCAGTGCTAGAGGCCAACAGGGGCGCCTAGACGAGCAGTACTTC. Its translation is CSARGQQGRLDEQYF.

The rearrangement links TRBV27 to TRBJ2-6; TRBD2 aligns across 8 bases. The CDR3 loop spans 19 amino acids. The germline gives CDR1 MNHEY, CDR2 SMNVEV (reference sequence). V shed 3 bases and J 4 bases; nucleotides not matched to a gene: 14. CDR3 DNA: TGTGCCAGCAGTTTTTCGGGGGGGCGTAGCTCTGTAGGGGCCAACGTCCTGACTTTC. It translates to CASSFSGGRSSVGANVLTF.

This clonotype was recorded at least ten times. Here the CDR3 reads CAWSAGTAETQYF. CDR3 bases: TGTGCCTGGAGTGCCGGGACTGCAGAGACCCAGTACTTC. The V and J genes are TRBV30 and TRBJ2-5; tentative D call: TRBD2 (6 bases). Trimming removed 1 base at V and 4 bases at J, with 10 bases between. CDR1 and CDR2 from the germline V gene are GTSNPN and SVGIG (reference sequence). The CDR3 is made up of 13 amino acids.

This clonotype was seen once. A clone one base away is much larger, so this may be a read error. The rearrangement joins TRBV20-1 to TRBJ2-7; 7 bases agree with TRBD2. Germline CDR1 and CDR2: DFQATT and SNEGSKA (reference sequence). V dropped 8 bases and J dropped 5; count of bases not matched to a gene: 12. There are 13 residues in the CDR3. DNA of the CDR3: TGCAGTCTGCGGCGAGCGGGACCAAACGAGCAGTACTTC. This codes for CSLRRAGPNEQYF.

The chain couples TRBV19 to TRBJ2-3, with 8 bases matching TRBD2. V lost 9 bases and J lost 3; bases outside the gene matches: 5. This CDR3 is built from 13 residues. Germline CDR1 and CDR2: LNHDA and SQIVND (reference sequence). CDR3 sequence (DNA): TGTGCCAGCCGACTAGCGCAAACAGATACGCAGTATTTT. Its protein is CASRLAQTDTQYF.

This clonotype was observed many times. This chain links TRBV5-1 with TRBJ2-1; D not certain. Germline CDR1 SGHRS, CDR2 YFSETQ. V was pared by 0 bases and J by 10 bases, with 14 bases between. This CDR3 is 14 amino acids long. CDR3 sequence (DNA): TGCGCCAGCAGCTTGGTGGCAGGTTCTCCCGAGCAGTTCTTC. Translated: CASSLVAGSPEQFF.

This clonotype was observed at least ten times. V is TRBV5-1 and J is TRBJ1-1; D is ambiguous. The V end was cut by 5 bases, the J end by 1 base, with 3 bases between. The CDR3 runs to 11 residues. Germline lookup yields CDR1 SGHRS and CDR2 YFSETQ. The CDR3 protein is CASSGNTEAFF. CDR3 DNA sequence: TGCGCCAGCAGTGGGAACACTGAAGCTTTCTTT. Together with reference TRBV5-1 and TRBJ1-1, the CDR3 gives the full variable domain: KAGVTQTPRYLIKTRGQQVTLSCSPISGHRSVSWYQQTPGQGLQFLFEYFSETQRNKGNFPGRFSGRQFSNSRSEMNVSTLELGDSALYLCASSGNTEAFFGQGTRLTVV.

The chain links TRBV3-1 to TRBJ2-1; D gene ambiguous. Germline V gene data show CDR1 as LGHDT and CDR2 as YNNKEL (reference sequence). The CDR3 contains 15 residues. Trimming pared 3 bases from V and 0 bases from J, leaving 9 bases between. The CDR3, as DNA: TGTGCCAGCAGCCAGACAAGCAGCTCCTACAATGAGCAGTTCTTC. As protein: CASSQTSSSYNEQFF.